This TCR beta chain was documented in a study of blood T cell repertoires in COVID-19. Study-wide background: T cells, B-cell-depleted T cells, or PBMCs provided the cDNA or gDNA that served as material.

In the authors' workflow: Estimates of nucleated cell counts were drawn from the amplification of reference gene primers. Sequencing was performed with immunoSEQ multiplex PCR; in TCRdb, only in-frame clones are kept and a portion is missing. Clone size and the V and J calls come from that table; the DNA yielded D and trimming. The sample lists about 250,000 clones, 70% to 90% occurring once. The ends lost 5 bases at V and 6 bases at J; junction bases unmatched: 8. The CDR3 has 15 amino acids. Germline V gives CDR1 SGHAT, CDR2 FQDESV (reference sequence). This receptor was taken from a woman between 25 and 40 years old with acute or convalescent COVID-19. Sequencing used peripheral blood. The V and J genes are TRBV11-1 and TRBJ2-7, with 12 nucleotides matching TRBD1. CDR3: CASSNRDRGQVEQYF. The DNA of the CDR3 is TGTGCCAGCAGCAACCGGGACAGGGGGCAGGTCGAGCAGTACTTC.